The clone carrying this T cell receptor beta chain was recorded a few times. Its target is unknown. From the 5' RACE reads, TCRdb called clonotypes with MiXCR, one entry per CDR3 protein. Counted here are fewer than 250,000 distinct CDR3 sequences, roughly 15% occurring once; the ten biggest clones make up less than 2.5%. This specimen comes from a study of T-cell memory formation after mild COVID-19. Across the study: Among the donors, TCR clusters were largely specific to each donor. Whole-study findings and limits: Detection of some responders pre-infection suggested pre-existing cross-reactive memory T cells participated. CD4/CD8 balance held among clones contracting day 15 to 85, and later expanders leaned CD4+. Clones that contracted clustered mainly in CM and EM if CD4+ and in EMRA if CD8+.

Germline V CDR1 and CDR2: SNHLY, FYNNEI. Trimming took off 6 bases at V and 4 bases at J, with 3 bases between the two ends. This CDR3 has 10 residues. The sequenced sample was PBMCs or a T cell subset sorted from them (not recorded which). This receptor was obtained from an adult woman who had mild COVID-19 (a few samples of this study predate the infection). Cell type and time point are not known. The V gene is TRBV2, the J gene TRBJ2-5; D is unresolved. The CDR3 bases are TGTGCCAGCAGGGTAGAGACCCAGTACTTC. The encoded protein is CASRVETQYF.